A single sample is the source of the 18 T cell receptor beta chains below, sequenced in a study of blood T cell repertoires in COVID-19. The method was immunoSEQ multiplex PCR; TCRdb's version includes in-frame clones alone and lacks a portion of them. The table lists roughly 190,000 clones, 80% of them singletons, with 6.9% in the top ten. Sequencing was carried out using peripheral blood. The receptor source for this set is a man aged 60 to 69 with acute or convalescent COVID-19.

This chain links TRBV2 with TRBJ1-5; 10 bases line up with TRBD1. The CDR3 spans 17 residues. From germline, CDR1 is SNHLY and CDR2 FYNNEI. After removal of 3 bases from V and 6 bases from J, the junction contained 11 bases not matched to a gene. The CDR3 loop is CASSEVNFGTGVQPQHF. The CDR3 DNA sequence: TGTGCCAGCAGTGAGGTAAACTTCGGGACAGGGGTTCAGCCCCAGCATTTT.

This chain uses TRBV5-4 with TRBJ2-7, with 10 bases identical to TRBD1. CDR1 is SGHNT, CDR2 YYREEE, per germline (reference sequence). The trim removed 4 bases at V and 5 bases at J, leaving 9 bases unmatched. The CDR3 totals 15 residues. CDR3 in amino acids: CASSAPGQGRNEQYF. CDR3 in DNA: TGTGCCAGCAGCGCCCCGGGACAGGGGAGGAACGAGCAGTACTTC.

This chain links TRBV9 with TRBJ1-2, with D tentatively TRBD1 (5 bases). CDR3 length equals 16 residues. Germline CDR1 is SGDLS and CDR2 is YYNGEE. The V end was cut by 3 bases, the J end by 4 bases, with 19 bases between. The CDR3 loop reads CASSADGGRGGYGYTF. The CDR3 DNA is TGTGCCAGCAGCGCGGACGGAGGGAGGGGCGGCTATGGCTACACCTTC.

This clone was detected a few times. V and J are TRBV7-9 and TRBJ2-1; D call uncertain. Germline V gene data show CDR1 as SEHNR and CDR2 as FQNEAQ (reference sequence). The CDR3 contains 14 residues. Trimming shortened V by 1 base and J by 3 bases, and 7 bases separated the two germline ends. DNA of the CDR3: TGTGCCAGCAGCTTAGTGTCAAACTACAATGAGCAGTTCTTC. Translating it yields CASSLVSNYNEQFF.

The chain combines TRBV12-3 or TRBV12-4 with TRBJ2-7; maybe TRBD2 (6 bases). The CDR3 is made up of 13 amino acids. The germline V and J ends were trimmed by 6 bases and 6 bases, with 15 bases remaining between them. In DNA, the CDR3 is TGTGCCAGCAGGGGGGGACTCGCAACCGAGCAGTACTTC. This codes for CASRGGLATEQYF.

The V call is TRBV7-2, the J call TRBJ1-5; D is uncertain. The V gene's germline CDR1 is SGHTA and CDR2 FQGNSA. Trimming took 3 bases from V and 5 from J, leaving 5 bases between them. The CDR3 runs to 12 residues. DNA of the CDR3: TGTGCCAGCAGCTTCGGGGATCAGCCCCAGCATTTT. Amino acid sequence: CASSFGDQPQHF.

Only a few counts were recorded for this clone. This chain uses TRBV9 with TRBJ2-1; 10 nucleotides line up with TRBD2. The trim removed 0 bases at V and 4 bases at J, leaving 4 bases unmatched. The V gene's germline CDR1 is SGDLS and CDR2 YYNGEE. CDR3 length equals 16 residues. CDR3 residues: CASSVGLAGVYNEQFF. The CDR3 region has the DNA TGTGCCAGCAGCGTAGGGCTAGCGGGAGTATACAATGAGCAGTTCTTC. The full variable domain, with the rest looked up from reference TRBV9 and TRBJ2-1, is DSGVTQTPKHLITATGQRVTLRCSPRSGDLSVYWYQQSLDQGLQFLIQYYNGEERAKGNILERFSAQQFPDLHSELNLSSLELGDSALYFCASSVGLAGVYNEQFFGPGTRLTVL.

The gene calls are TRBV20-1 and TRBJ2-7; tentative D call: TRBD1 (5 bases). CDR1 is DFQATT and CDR2 is SNEGSKA in the germline V gene (reference sequence). The V gene lost 3 bases and the J gene lost 2 bases, with 14 bases spanning the gap. The CDR3 contains 14 residues. CDR3 nucleotides: TGCAGTGCTAGTGTCCCGACAGAAGCCTACGAGCAGTACTTC. This codes for CSASVPTEAYEQYF.

This clone was observed a few times. The V call is TRBV5-1, the J call TRBJ2-1, with 7 nucleotides matching TRBD2. The CDR3 runs to 16 residues. Per germline, CDR1 SGHRS and CDR2 YFSETQ. Losses at the gene ends were 2 bases for V and 1 base for J; bases not matched to a gene: 6. The CDR3 nucleotides read TGCGCCAGCAGCTTCAGCGGGACTAAGTCCTACAATGAGCAGTTCTTC. Protein: CASSFSGTKSYNEQFF.

The V and J genes are TRBV7-3 and TRBJ2-3; D is undetermined. In germline, CDR1 is SGHTA, CDR2 FQGTGA. V gave up 5 bases and J gave up 0 bases, with 18 bases separating them. CDR3 length: 17 amino acids. CDR3 amino acids: CASSALEPTTSTDTQYF. The CDR3 DNA reads TGTGCCAGCAGCGCCCTAGAGCCGACCACTAGCACAGATACGCAGTATTTT.

The V call is TRBV7-9, the J call TRBJ1-5; no reliable D call. Germline V gene data show CDR1 as SEHNR and CDR2 as FQNEAQ (reference sequence). The CDR3 is 13 amino acids. Trimming removed 4 bases from V and 8 bases from J, with 12 bases in between. The DNA for the CDR3 is TGTGCCAGCAGCTCCAAGGTCGGAGAGCCCCAGCATTTT. It specifies CASSSKVGEPQHF.

The chain uses TRBV5-5 and TRBJ2-7; 9 nucleotides agree with TRBD1. This CDR3 region has 14 residues. The V and J ends lost 1 base and 3 bases, in that order; junction bases with no gene match: 2. The germline CDR1 and CDR2 sequences are SGHKS and YYEKEE (reference sequence). The CDR3 DNA reads TGTGCCAGCAGCTTGTGGACAGGGGACTACGAGCAGTACTTC. It encodes CASSLWTGDYEQYF.

This clone has at least ten counts. This sequence joins TRBV5-1 and TRBJ2-5; tentative D call: TRBD2 (5 bases). This CDR3 contains 11 residues. V was pared by 5 bases and J by 4 bases, with 6 bases between. Germline V CDR1 and CDR2: SGHRS, YFSETQ. CDR3 nucleotides: TGCGCCAGCAGGGGAGTAGAGACCCAGTACTTC. It translates to CASRGVETQYF.

The chain links TRBV9 to TRBJ2-3; no reliable D call. Per germline, CDR1 SGDLS and CDR2 YYNGEE. The CDR3 length is 11 residues. The V and J ends lost 3 bases and 6 bases respectively, with 5 bases between them. CDR3 DNA sequence: TGTGCCAGCAGCGCCGCGGATACGCAGTATTTT. Translation: CASSAADTQYF.

This chain joins TRBV5-1 and TRBJ1-5; no firm D call. Germline V lookup: CDR1 SGHRS, CDR2 YFSETQ. The CDR3 has 12 amino acids. Trimming pared 0 bases from V and 7 bases from J, leaving 5 bases between. CDR3 nucleotides: TGCGCCAGCAGCTTGGCCGGGCAGCCCCAGCATTTT. Protein product: CASSLAGQPQHF.

In this sample, this clone turned up a few times. The chain has TRBV5-1 and TRBJ2-3; 9 nucleotides match TRBD1. The CDR3 contains 14 residues. V lost 0 bases, J lost 5 bases, and 1 base stayed unmatched. Germline V gene data show CDR1 as SGHRS and CDR2 as YFSETQ. The CDR3 DNA is TGCGCCAGCAGCTTGGACAGGGGGCTAGATACGCAGTATTTT. This sequence encodes CASSLDRGLDTQYF.

This clone appeared a few times. The rearrangement links TRBV30 to TRBJ2-1; TRBD2 aligns across 8 bases. Per the germline V gene, CDR1 is GTSNPN and CDR2 is SVGIG (reference sequence). This CDR3 has 14 amino acids. V was clipped by 0 bases and J by 6 bases; unmatched bases: 4. The CDR3 loop reads CAWSVTLAGNEQFF. In DNA, the CDR3 is TGTGCCTGGAGTGTAACCCTAGCGGGCAATGAGCAGTTCTTC.

The chain employs TRBV19 and TRBJ1-5, with a tentative D call TRBD1 (5 bases). Trimming cost V 4 bases and J 9 bases, with 16 bases left between them. From germline, CDR1 is LNHDA and CDR2 SQIVND (reference sequence). The CDR3 spans 14 residues. For the CDR3, the DNA is TGTGCCAGTAGTAATAACAGGCCCGGGAGGCCCCAGCATTTT. It specifies CASSNNRPGRPQHF.